The clone carrying this T cell receptor (beta chain) has a handful of counts. Its antigen is currently unknown. The authors made TCR beta libraries by quantitative 5'-RACE with molecular barcodes. From the 5' RACE reads, TCRdb called clonotypes with MiXCR, one entry per CDR3 protein. Altogether 800,000 to 900,000 distinct CDR3 sequences are present, approximately 12% being singletons, with the ten largest covering less than 0.65%. The sample originates from a study of CD8 T cells in ankylosing spondylitis. Study results and limitations: What seemed typical of ankylosing spondylitis blood was a TCR beta motif built from several highly homologous variants. Disease-associated clonotypes exhibited CD8+ identity and were relatively infrequent in peripheral blood. The clones that were linked to disease were reported to be significantly enriched in matched synovial fluid samples from ankylosing spondylitis patients.

The CDR3 totals 16 residues. The germline V gene has CDR1 ENHRY and CDR2 SYGVKD. Unmatched junction bases numbered 12, after V lost 3 bases and J lost 6 bases. This chain joins TRBV10-3 and TRBJ2-7; TRBD2 aligns across 9 bases. The specimen sequenced was blood, either unsorted or a sorted T cell fraction (not recorded which). This TCR was sampled from a male donor with ankylosing spondylitis. The CDR3 region has the DNA TGTGCCATCAGTGACCCCGTCAGGGCGGGAGGGCTCGAGCAGTACTTC. Translated, it gives CAISDPVRAGGLEQYF.